The 2 T cell receptor beta chains given below trace back to one sample, sequenced in a study of memory CD8 T cells in hepatitis C reinfection. Time point meaning: peak reinfection, 3 to 8 weeks after reinfection detection. Sorted cells were sequenced directly ex vivo without any in vitro expansion. Profiled with immunoSEQ multiplex PCR; TCRdb holds only in-frame clones, not every one. This sample has fewer than 50,000 clones, with more than 75% found just once. Sequencing was done on a sample of naive CD8+ T cells sorted from blood. The receptors were gathered from a man in his late teens or twenties with hepatitis C virus infection.

This CDR3 is CASSSWTGGAGTEAFF. The CDR3 DNA reads as TGCGCCAGCAGCTCGTGGACAGGGGGCGCGGGTACTGAAGCTTTCTTT. The chain links TRBV5-1 to TRBJ1-1; 11 bases map to TRBD1. CDR3 length: 16 amino acids. V lost 3 bases, J lost 5 bases, and 9 bases stayed unmatched. Germline CDR1 reads SGHRS; CDR2 reads YFSETQ.

V and J are TRBV11-2 and TRBJ1-5; D may be TRBD1 (5 bases). V was shortened by 1 base and J by 5 bases, with 9 bases between the two germline ends. The CDR3 is 14 residues long. Germline V gives CDR1 SGHAT, CDR2 FQNNGV. For the CDR3, the DNA is TGTGCCAGCAGCTTAGGGCAGGGTCATCAGCCCCAGCATTTT. Amino acids: CASSLGQGHQPQHF.